This TCR beta chain stems from a study of high-grade serous ovarian cancer treatment subgroups. Across the whole study: Mean per sample: around 14,000 reads, 6,000 to 8,000 unique TCR beta rearrangements.

Points on this clone: The antigen remains undetermined.

Study-wide results and caveats: Repertoire similarity ranged about 0.095 to 0.8 between tumors of one patient.

Tumor samples were obtained before definitive surgery or chemotherapy. This CDR3 has 14 amino acids. Trimming removed 6 bases at V and 2 bases at J, with 13 bases between. The germline V gene has CDR1 MNHEY and CDR2 SVGAGI. TCRdb keeps only in-frame clones here, not all; method: immunoSEQ multiplex PCR. The sample has 19,000 or so clones; approximately 81% are singletons. The sequence was obtained from a human donor with high-grade serous ovarian cancer. The sequencing sample was made of tumor tissue. The gene calls are TRBV6-5 and TRBJ1-2; D gene unclear. The chain's CDR3 is CASRKDGENYGYTF. The CDR3 coding sequence is TGTGCCAGCAGGAAGGACGGAGAGAACTATGGCTACACCTTC.